A selection of T cell receptor beta chains follows, all from one sample in a study of blood T cell repertoires in COVID-19. Profiling relied on immunoSEQ multiplex PCR, and the TCRdb table lists in-frame clones only, not all of them. The sample contains roughly 45,000 clones, over 65% of which appear only once. The sample taken for sequencing was peripheral blood. These receptors were taken from a woman between 55 and 75 years old with acute or convalescent COVID-19. The CDR3 runs from the conserved cysteine through the conserved F or W. A D gene is named only where the DNA matches it firmly. A row's size may be missing; if present it is once, few, many or a size class.

.	TRBV9	.	TRBJ1-2	TGTGCCAGCAGCGCCTCGACAGGCGCCTATGGCTACACCTTC	CASSASTGAYGYTF
.	TRBV7-2	TRBD2	TRBJ2-1	TGTGCCAGCAGCTTAGCCCATTTAGCGGGAGACGAACGAAATGAGCAGTTCTTC	CASSLAHLAGDERNEQFF
.	TRBV29-1	.	TRBJ1-1	TGCAGCGTTATCAGGGTTTTGGGTACTGAAGCTTTCTTT	CSVIRVLGTEAFF
few	TRBV5-6	.	TRBJ2-2	TGTGCCAGCAGCCCCGCGGGGGCGCCTGGCACCGGGGAGCTGTTTTTT	CASSPAGAPGTGELFF
.	TRBV7-2	.	TRBJ2-5	TGTGCCAGCAGCTCCTACCAAGAGACCCAGTACTTC	CASSSYQETQYF
.	TRBV4-1	TRBD1	TRBJ1-5	TGCGCCAGCAGCCAAAGACAGGGGGGAGGTCAGCCCCAGCATTTT	CASSQRQGGGQPQHF
.	TRBV5-1	TRBD1	TRBJ2-6	TGCGCCAGCAGCTCTCAGGGGGCGTCAGGGGCCAACGTCCTGACTTTC	CASSSQGASGANVLTF
.	TRBV19	.	TRBJ1-5	TGTGCCAGTAGTATAACGGGGGGGACCAATCAGCCCCAGCATTTT	CASSITGGTNQPQHF
.	TRBV9	.	TRBJ1-1	TGTGCCAGCAGCAGTGGACAACCGAACACTGAAGCTTTCTTT	CASSSGQPNTEAFF
.	TRBV6-4	TRBD1	TRBJ1-1	TGTGCCAGCAGGGACAGGGGAACGGCTGAAGCTTTCTTT	CASRDRGTAEAFF
.	TRBV6-5	.	TRBJ2-7	TGTGCCAGTCTGAACAGTTACGAGCAGTACTTC	CASLNSYEQYF
once	TRBV14	TRBD2	TRBJ2-1	TGTGCCAGCAGCTGGACTAGCGGGATATCCTACAATGAGCAGTTCTTC	CASSWTSGISYNEQFF
.	TRBV5-6	TRBD2	TRBJ2-3	TGTGCCAGCGGATCACTAGCGGGGGGCAGCACAGATACGCAGTATTTT	CASGSLAGGSTDTQYF
.	TRBV5-4	.	TRBJ2-5	TGTGCCAGCGGGGACACAAGGACTGAAGAGACCCAGTACTTC	CASGDTRTEETQYF
.	TRBV12-3/TRBV12-4	.	TRBJ1-2	TGTGCCAGCAGCTCGACACATGGCTACACCTTC	CASSSTHGYTF
.	TRBV5-1	.	TRBJ1-5	TGCGCCAGCAGCTTGGAGCCGGGGAATCAGCCCCAGCATTTT	CASSLEPGNQPQHF
once	TRBV4-3	TRBD1	TRBJ2-3	TGCGCCAGCAGCCAAGGGGACAGGGGGCTTGATACGCAGTATTTT	CASSQGDRGLDTQYF
few	TRBV5-6	TRBD1	TRBJ2-3	TGTGCCAGCAGCTCGACAGGGAGTAACACAGATACGCAGTATTTT	CASSSTGSNTDTQYF
.	TRBV19	TRBD2	TRBJ2-3	TGTGCCAGTAGTACCCTAGCGGGAGCAGATACGCAGTATTTT	CASSTLAGADTQYF
.	TRBV7-2	TRBD2	TRBJ2-2	TGTGCCAGCAGTTTAAGCCTTTGGACTAGCGGATCCGCCGGGGAGCTGTTTTTT	CASSLSLWTSGSAGELFF
once	TRBV6-6	.	TRBJ1-2	TGTGCCAGCAGGGAGTCTCACGGTCCCACGATAGGCTACACCTTC	CASRESHGPTIGYTF
.	TRBV7-8	.	TRBJ1-1	TGTGCCAGCAGCCGTGAAGGGGAGAACACTGAAGCTTTCTTT	CASSREGENTEAFF
.	TRBV29-1	TRBD1	TRBJ1-4	TGCAGCGTCTCGACAGGGGGCGTAGAAAAACTGTTTTTT	CSVSTGGVEKLFF
.	TRBV7-3	.	TRBJ1-6	TGTGCCAGCGCGCAGGGTCCCTACCTACCCCTCCACTTT	CASAQGPYLPLHF
.	TRBV14	.	TRBJ1-4	TGTGCCAGCAGCCACAAGAGCCCTGAAAAACTGTTTTTT	CASSHKSPEKLFF
.	TRBV7-9	.	TRBJ2-3	TGTGCCAGCAGCGACCTTAGCGGAACAGATACGCAGTATTTT	CASSDLSGTDTQYF
.	TRBV10-3	.	TRBJ2-2	TGTGCCATCAGGGGTGGCTCGACTGAGAACACCGGGGAGCTGTTTTTT	CAIRGGSTENTGELFF
.	TRBV2	.	TRBJ2-1	TGTGCCAGCAGTCCGGACTACCTCAATGAGCAGTTCTTC	CASSPDYLNEQFF
.	TRBV18	.	TRBJ1-1	TGTGCCAGCTCACCACCCGGGGTGAACACTGAAGCTTTCTTT	CASSPPGVNTEAFF
.	TRBV27	TRBD2	TRBJ2-1	TGTGCCAGCAGAAAGATCTTTTCTAGCGGGGGATACAATGAGCAGTTCTTC	CASRKIFSSGGYNEQFF
.	TRBV15	.	TRBJ1-1	TGTGCCACCAGCGGCAGGGGTGGCACTGAAGCTTTCTTT	CATSGRGGTEAFF
.	TRBV29-1	.	TRBJ1-1	TGCAGCGCTATGGGACTGACCAACACTGAAGCTTTCTTT	CSAMGLTNTEAFF
.	TRBV2	TRBD1	TRBJ1-2	TGTGCCAGCAGTGAAATCTCAGGGGGGATGGGTGGCTACACCTTC	CASSEISGGMGGYTF
.	TRBV5-1	TRBD1	TRBJ2-2	TGCGCCAGCAGCTTAGCCCACGGGACAGAAAACACCGGGGAGCTGTTTTTT	CASSLAHGTENTGELFF
once	TRBV19	TRBD1	TRBJ1-5	TGTGCCAGGTACGGACAGGACCCCAATCAGCCCCAGCATTTT	CARYGQDPNQPQHF
.	TRBV9	.	TRBJ2-7	TGTGCCAGCAGCGTAGACCCTGGTCAGGGTACCCACGAGCAGTACTTC	CASSVDPGQGTHEQYF
.	TRBV5-1	.	TRBJ1-4	TGCGCCAGCAGCTCCTCCGACGGGTATAATGAAAAACTGTTTTTT	CASSSSDGYNEKLFF
few	TRBV19	.	TRBJ1-6	TGTGCCAGTAGTACCCGCAGGGCGTCAGGGAACTATAATTCACCCCTCCACTTT	CASSTRRASGNYNSPLHF
.	TRBV11-2	.	TRBJ2-1	TGTGCCAGCAGTCCCAATGCGGGCCTTTTGGATGAGCAGTTCTTC	CASSPNAGLLDEQFF
.	TRBV28	.	TRBJ2-1	TGTGCCAGCAGGCTACAGGGAGGGTCCGACAATGAGCAGTTCTTC	CASRLQGGSDNEQFF
once	TRBV5-6	TRBD2	TRBJ2-7	TGTGCCAGCAGCCTGGGACTAGCGGGAGGTTCCTACGAGCAGTACTTC	CASSLGLAGGSYEQYF
.	TRBV29-1	TRBD1	TRBJ2-1	TGCAGCGTTGGGGACAGTGAGCAGTTCTTC	CSVGDSEQFF
.	TRBV19	TRBD2	TRBJ2-3	TGTGCCAGTACCTCGGGGGGAGGCCTACGCACAGATACGCAGTATTTT	CASTSGGGLRTDTQYF
once	TRBV15	TRBD2	TRBJ2-1	TGTGCCACCAGCAGAGTGCGGGCTAGCGGGCCGGGTGATGAGCAGTTCTTC	CATSRVRASGPGDEQFF
few	TRBV5-1	TRBD1	TRBJ1-2	TGCGCCAGCAGCTTTTCACAGGGGGGGAATGGCTACACCTTC	CASSFSQGGNGYTF
.	TRBV20-1	TRBD1	TRBJ1-1	TGCAGTGCTAGTAGACAGGGAACTGAAGCTTTCTTT	CSASRQGTEAFF
.	TRBV7-2	TRBD2	TRBJ2-7	TGTGCCAGCAGCTTAGAGGGACTAGCGGGAGGGTCCCCGGGGAACGAGCAGTACTTC	CASSLEGLAGGSPGNEQYF
.	TRBV4-2	.	TRBJ1-4	TGTGCCAGCAGCCAAGAACTTGCAACTAATGAAAAACTGTTTTTT	CASSQELATNEKLFF
.	TRBV2	.	TRBJ2-4	TGTGCCAGCAGGGCTAGCGTCAATAGGGGAGGAAGGTCTCTCCTGGACATTCAGTACTTC	CASRASVNRGGRSLLDIQYF
few	TRBV13	TRBD1	TRBJ1-4	TGTGCCAGCAGCCCCCCGGGACAGAAGAATGAAAAACTGTTTTTT	CASSPPGQKNEKLFF
.	TRBV6-5	.	TRBJ2-1	TGTGCGGGGGCCATTCTGGATGAGCAGTTCTTC	CAGAILDEQFF
once	TRBV6-4	.	TRBJ1-6	TGTGCCAGCAGTGCCTCCCGTAATTCACCCCTCCACTTT	CASSASRNSPLHF
.	TRBV19	.	TRBJ1-5	TGTGCCAGTACCGGGGGGATAAGCAATCAGCCCCAGCATTTT	CASTGGISNQPQHF
.	TRBV11-2	TRBD2	TRBJ2-1	TGTGCCAGCAGCTTAACCCCGGGGGGAGAGCAGTTCTTC	CASSLTPGGEQFF
few	TRBV6-5	.	TRBJ2-2	TGTGCCAGTAGGGGGTTGTCCGGGGAGCTGTTTTTT	CASRGLSGELFF
.	TRBV7-8	TRBD1	TRBJ1-5	TGTGCCAGCAGCTCCCAAGGGGGCGGGCAGCCCCAGCATTTT	CASSSQGGGQPQHF
.	TRBV5-1	.	TRBJ2-1	TGCGCCAGCAGCAGGACGGGGACAGGCGGGGGTAATGAGCAGTTCTTC	CASSRTGTGGGNEQFF